This T cell receptor beta chain was identified in a study of early T cells in non-severe SARS-CoV-2 infection. Many counts were recorded for this clonotype. A single record per CDR3 protein comes from TCRdb applying MiXCR to the 5' RACE reads. The table shows around 76,000 distinct CDR3 sequences, with approximately 12% occurring only once. Germline V gene sequence: CDR1 SNHLY, CDR2 FYNNEI. Trimming pared 4 bases from V and 4 bases from J, leaving 15 bases between. The CDR3 length is 15 residues. Sequenced: whole blood. This clonotype originated in an adult who was a healthcare worker with PCR-confirmed SARS-CoV-2 infection or an uninfected control (not recorded which). The genes are TRBV2 and TRBJ2-3, with D perhaps TRBD1 (5 bases). CDR3 amino acids: CASSAQGSGSDTQYF. The CDR3 DNA reads as TGTGCCAGCAGTGCGCAGGGAAGTGGGTCAGATACGCAGTATTTT.